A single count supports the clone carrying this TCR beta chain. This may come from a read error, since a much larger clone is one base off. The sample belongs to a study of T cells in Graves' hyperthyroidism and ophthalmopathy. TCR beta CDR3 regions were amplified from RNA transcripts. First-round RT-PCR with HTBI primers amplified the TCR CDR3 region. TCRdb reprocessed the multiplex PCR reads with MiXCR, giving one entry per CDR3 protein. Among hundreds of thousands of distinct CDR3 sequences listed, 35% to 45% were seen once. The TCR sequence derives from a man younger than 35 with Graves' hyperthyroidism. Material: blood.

CDR3 amino acids: CASSSDSKSYEQCF. The CDR3 DNA is TGTGCCAGCAGCTCAGACAGTAAATCCTACGAGCAGTGCTTC. The chain recombines TRBV11-1 with TRBJ2-7, with a weak D call TRBD1 (5 bases). The CDR3 extends over 14 amino acids. CDR1 SGHAT and CDR2 FQDESV come from the germline V gene (reference sequence).